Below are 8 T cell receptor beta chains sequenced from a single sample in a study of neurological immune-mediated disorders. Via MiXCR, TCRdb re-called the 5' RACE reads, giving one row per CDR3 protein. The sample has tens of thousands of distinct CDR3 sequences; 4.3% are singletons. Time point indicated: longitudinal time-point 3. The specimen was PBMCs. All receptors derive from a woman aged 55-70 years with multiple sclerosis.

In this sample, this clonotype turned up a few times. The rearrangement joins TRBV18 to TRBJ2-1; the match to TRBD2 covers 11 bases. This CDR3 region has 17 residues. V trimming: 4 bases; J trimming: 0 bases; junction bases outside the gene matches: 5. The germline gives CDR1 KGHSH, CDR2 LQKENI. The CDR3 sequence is CASSLAGGLSSYNEQFF. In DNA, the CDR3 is TGTGCCAGCTCACTAGCGGGGGGGCTCAGCTCCTACAATGAGCAGTTCTTC.

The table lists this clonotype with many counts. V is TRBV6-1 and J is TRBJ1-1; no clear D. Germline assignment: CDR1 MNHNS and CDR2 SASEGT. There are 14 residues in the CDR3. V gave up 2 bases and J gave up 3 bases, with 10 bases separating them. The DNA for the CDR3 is TGTGCCAGCAGTGAATATACGAGGGACACTGAAGCTTTCTTT. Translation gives CASSEYTRDTEAFF.

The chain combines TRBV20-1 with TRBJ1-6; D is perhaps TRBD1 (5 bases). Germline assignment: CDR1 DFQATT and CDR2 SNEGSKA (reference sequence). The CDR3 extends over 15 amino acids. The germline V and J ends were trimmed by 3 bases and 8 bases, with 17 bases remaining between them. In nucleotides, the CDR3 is TGCAGTGCTAGCCTGGGGCAGGTCTCTTATTCACCCCTCCACTTT. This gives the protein CSASLGQVSYSPLHF.

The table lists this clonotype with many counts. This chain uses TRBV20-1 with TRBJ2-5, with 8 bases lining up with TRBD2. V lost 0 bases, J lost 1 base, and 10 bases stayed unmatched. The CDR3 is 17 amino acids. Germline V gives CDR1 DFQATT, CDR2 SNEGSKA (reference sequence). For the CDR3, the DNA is TGCAGTGCTAGAGATAAGGGTAGCGGGGTGATCCAAGAGACCCAGTACTTC. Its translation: CSARDKGSGVIQETQYF.

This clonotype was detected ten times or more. Here the CDR3 reads CASSLLAGDYNEQFF. CDR3 DNA sequence: TGCGCCAGCAGCCTCCTAGCGGGGGACTACAATGAGCAGTTCTTC. The chain joins TRBV5-1 to TRBJ2-1; TRBD2 agrees at 10 bases. Looked up from germline, CDR1 is SGHRS and CDR2 is YFSETQ. Trimming took 4 bases from V and 3 from J; bases not matched to a gene: 4. There are 15 residues in the CDR3.

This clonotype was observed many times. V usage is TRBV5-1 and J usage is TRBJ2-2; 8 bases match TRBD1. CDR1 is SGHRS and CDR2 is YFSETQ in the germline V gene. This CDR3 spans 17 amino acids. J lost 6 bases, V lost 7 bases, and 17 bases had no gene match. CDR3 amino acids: CASVVAPAGGISGELFF. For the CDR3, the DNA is TGCGCCAGCGTAGTAGCTCCGGCAGGGGGCATTTCCGGGGAGCTGTTTTTT.

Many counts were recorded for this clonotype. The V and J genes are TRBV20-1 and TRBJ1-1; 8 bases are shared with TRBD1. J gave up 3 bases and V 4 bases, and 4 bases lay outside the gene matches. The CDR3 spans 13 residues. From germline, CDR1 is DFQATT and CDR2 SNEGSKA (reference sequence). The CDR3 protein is CSAKTGEDTEAFF. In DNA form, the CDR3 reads TGCAGTGCTAAGACAGGGGAAGACACTGAAGCTTTCTTT.

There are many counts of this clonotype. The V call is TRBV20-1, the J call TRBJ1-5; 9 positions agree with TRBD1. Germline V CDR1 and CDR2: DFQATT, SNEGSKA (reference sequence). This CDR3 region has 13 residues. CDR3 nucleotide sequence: TGCAGCTCGAGGACAGGGGACAATCAGCCCCAGCATTTT. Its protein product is CSSRTGDNQPQHF.